These T cell receptor beta chains were read from a single sample in a study of cytomegalovirus exposure and HLA in healthy donors. The protocol was immunoSEQ multiplex PCR, while the TCRdb copy is restricted to in-frame clones and leaves out a portion. The table lists 150,000 to 200,000 clones, around 79% of them singletons. Input material: PBMCs. These receptors were collected from a woman aged 50 to 60 in good health and CMV-seropositive. Each CDR3 is given with its conserved first and last residue. Fields, in order: CDR3 length, D gene, J gene, clone size, V gene, CDR3 DNA, CDR3 protein. D genes are given only for firm matches. Size tells how often a clone was seen (once, few, many) or the class of an expanded clone, and some rows leave it out.

>13|-|TRBJ2-2|-|TRBV4-2
TGTGCCAGCAGCCCGAGCTTGACCGGGGAGCTGTTTTTT
CASSPSLTGELFF
>14|TRBD2|TRBJ2-7|-|TRBV28
TGTGCCAGCAGTCCTCTGGGGGGGTGGTACGAGCAGTACTTC
CASSPLGGWYEQYF
>14|-|TRBJ1-1|-|TRBV28
TGTGCCAGCAGTTTACAGGTTTCGAACACTGAAGCTTTCTTT
CASSLQVSNTEAFF
>13|-|TRBJ2-3|-|TRBV11-2
TGTGCCAGCACGCTCACTAGCACAGATACGCAGTATTTT
CASTLTSTDTQYF
>15|-|TRBJ2-5|-|TRBV6-6
TGTGCCAGCAGTTACTTCGGGACTGGACAAGAGACCCAGTACTTC
CASSYFGTGQETQYF
>16|-|TRBJ1-1|-|TRBV30
TGTGCCTGGACGGACAGATTTTTTGGCTCTCACACTGAAGCTTTCTTT
CAWTDRFFGSHTEAFF
>16|-|TRBJ1-2|-|TRBV5-3
TGTGCCAGAAGCTTGGTGGGAGGGACCGCTAACTATGGCTACACCTTC
CARSLVGGTANYGYTF
>14|TRBD1|TRBJ2-5|few|TRBV7-8
TGTGCCAGCAGCTTTTTGGGACAGGGAGAGACCCAGTACTTC
CASSFLGQGETQYF
>15|-|TRBJ1-4|-|TRBV4-1
TGCGCCAGCAGCCCCACAGGAACAACAAATGAAAAACTGTTTTTT
CASSPTGTTNEKLFF
>13|-|TRBJ2-2|-|TRBV5-6
TGTGCCAGCAGCTTCTCCAGCACCGGGGAGCTGTTTTTT
CASSFSSTGELFF
>16|TRBD2|TRBJ2-4|-|TRBV5-4
TGTGCCAGCAGCGGAAGCGGGAGTGGTTCCAAAAACATTCAGTACTTC
CASSGSGSGSKNIQYF
>15|-|TRBJ2-7|-|TRBV25-1
TGTGCCAGCAGTGAATATGGAAGGGGTTCCTACGAGCAGTACTTC
CASSEYGRGSYEQYF
>15|-|TRBJ2-7|-|TRBV5-6
TGTGCCAGCAGCTTGGGTCGGCTAGCGAGTGGCGAGCAGTACTTC
CASSLGRLASGEQYF